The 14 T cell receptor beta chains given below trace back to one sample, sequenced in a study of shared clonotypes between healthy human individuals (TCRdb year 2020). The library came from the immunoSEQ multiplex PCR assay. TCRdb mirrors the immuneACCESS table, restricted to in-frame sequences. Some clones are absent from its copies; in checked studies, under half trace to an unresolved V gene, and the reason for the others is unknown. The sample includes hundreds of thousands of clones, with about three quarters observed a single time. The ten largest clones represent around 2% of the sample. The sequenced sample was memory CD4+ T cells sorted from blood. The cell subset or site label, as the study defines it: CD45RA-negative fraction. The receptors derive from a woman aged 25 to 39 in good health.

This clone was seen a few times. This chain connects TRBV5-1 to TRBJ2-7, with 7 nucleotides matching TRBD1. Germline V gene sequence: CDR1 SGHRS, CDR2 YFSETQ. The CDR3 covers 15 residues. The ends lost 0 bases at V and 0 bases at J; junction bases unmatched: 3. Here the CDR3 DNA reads TGCGCCAGCAGCTTGGTCAGGGGGAGCTCCTACGAGCAGTACTTC. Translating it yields CASSLVRGSSYEQYF.

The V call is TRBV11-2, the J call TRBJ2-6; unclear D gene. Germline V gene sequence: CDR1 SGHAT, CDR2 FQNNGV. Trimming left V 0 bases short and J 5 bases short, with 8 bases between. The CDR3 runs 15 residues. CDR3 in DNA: TGTGCCAGCAGCTTAGAGGCGTCCAGGGCCAACGTCCTGACTTTC. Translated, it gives CASSLEASRANVLTF.

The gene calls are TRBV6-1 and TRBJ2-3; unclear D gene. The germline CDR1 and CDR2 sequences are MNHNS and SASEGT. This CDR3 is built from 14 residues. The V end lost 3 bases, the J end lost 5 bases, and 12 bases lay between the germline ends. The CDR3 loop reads CASSDFPAGDTQYF. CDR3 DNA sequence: TGTGCCAGCAGTGATTTCCCAGCAGGAGATACGCAGTATTTT.

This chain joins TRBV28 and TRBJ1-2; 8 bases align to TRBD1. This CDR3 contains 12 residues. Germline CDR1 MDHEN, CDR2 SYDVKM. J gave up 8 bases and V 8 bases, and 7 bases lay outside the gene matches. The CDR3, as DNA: TGTGCCAGCGAAAGGACAGGGAAGGGCTACACCTTC. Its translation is CASERTGKGYTF.

The CDR3 loop is CASSIEAGDLYNEQFF. The CDR3 DNA reads as TGTGCCAGTAGTATAGAGGCGGGAGATCTCTACAATGAGCAGTTCTTC. This chain uses TRBV19 with TRBJ2-1; TRBD2 matches at 7 bases. The J segment lost 3 bases and the V segment lost 0 bases, leaving 5 bases of the junction unmatched. This CDR3 has 16 amino acids. Germline CDR1 reads LNHDA; CDR2 reads SQIVND (reference sequence).

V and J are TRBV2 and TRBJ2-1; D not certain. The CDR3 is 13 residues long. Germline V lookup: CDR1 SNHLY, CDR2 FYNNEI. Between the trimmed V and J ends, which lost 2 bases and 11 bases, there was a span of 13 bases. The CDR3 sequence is CASSESASGKQFF. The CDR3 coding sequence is TGTGCCAGCAGTGAAAGCGCGTCTGGGAAGCAGTTCTTC.

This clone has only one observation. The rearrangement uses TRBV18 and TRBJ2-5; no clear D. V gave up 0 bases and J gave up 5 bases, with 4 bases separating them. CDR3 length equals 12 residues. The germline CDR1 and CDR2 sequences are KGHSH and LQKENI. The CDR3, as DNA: TGTGCCAGCTCACCACCTCTCGAGACCCAGTACTTC. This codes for CASSPPLETQYF.

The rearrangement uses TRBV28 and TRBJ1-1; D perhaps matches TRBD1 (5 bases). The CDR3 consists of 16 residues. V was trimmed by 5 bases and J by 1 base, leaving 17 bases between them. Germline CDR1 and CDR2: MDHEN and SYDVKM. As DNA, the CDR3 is TGTGCCAGCAGTCGCCCCCCACAGGTGAAGAACACTGAAGCTTTCTTT. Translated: CASSRPPQVKNTEAFF.

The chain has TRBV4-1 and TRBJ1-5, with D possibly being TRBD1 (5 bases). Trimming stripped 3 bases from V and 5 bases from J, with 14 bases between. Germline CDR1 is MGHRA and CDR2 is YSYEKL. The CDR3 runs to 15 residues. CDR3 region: CASSQGGEGYQPQHF. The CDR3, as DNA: TGCGCCAGCAGCCAGGGAGGGGAGGGGTATCAGCCCCAGCATTTT.

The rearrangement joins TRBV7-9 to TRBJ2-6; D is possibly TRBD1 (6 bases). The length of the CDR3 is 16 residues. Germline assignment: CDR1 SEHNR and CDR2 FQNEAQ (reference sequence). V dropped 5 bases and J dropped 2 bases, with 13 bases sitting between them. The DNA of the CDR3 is TGTGCCAGCAGCCATGGACAGACGGCTGGGGCCAACGTCCTGACTTTC. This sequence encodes CASSHGQTAGANVLTF.

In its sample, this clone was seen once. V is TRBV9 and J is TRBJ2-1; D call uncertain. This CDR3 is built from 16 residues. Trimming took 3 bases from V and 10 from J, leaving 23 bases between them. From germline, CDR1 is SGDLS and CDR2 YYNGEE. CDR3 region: CASSADPQHATREQFF. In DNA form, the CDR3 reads TGTGCCAGCAGCGCCGACCCTCAACACGCGACTCGGGAGCAGTTCTTC. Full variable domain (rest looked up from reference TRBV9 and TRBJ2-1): DSGVTQTPKHLITATGQRVTLRCSPRSGDLSVYWYQQSLDQGLQFLIQYYNGEERAKGNILERFSAQQFPDLHSELNLSSLELGDSALYFCASSADPQHATREQFFGPGTRLTVL.

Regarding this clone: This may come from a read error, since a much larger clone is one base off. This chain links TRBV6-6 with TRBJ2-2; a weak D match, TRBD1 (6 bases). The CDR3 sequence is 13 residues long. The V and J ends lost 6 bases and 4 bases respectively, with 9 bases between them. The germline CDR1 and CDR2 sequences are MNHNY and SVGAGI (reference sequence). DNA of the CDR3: TGTGCCAGCAGAGGACAGAGCACCGGGGAGCTGTTTTTT. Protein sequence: CASRGQSTGELFF.

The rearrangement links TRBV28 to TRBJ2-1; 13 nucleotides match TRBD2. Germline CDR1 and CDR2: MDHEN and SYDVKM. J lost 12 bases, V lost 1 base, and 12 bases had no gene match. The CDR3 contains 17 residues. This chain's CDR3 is CASSLFPLAGGPSPQFF. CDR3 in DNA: TGTGCCAGCAGTTTATTCCCACTAGCGGGAGGGCCGAGTCCGCAGTTCTTC. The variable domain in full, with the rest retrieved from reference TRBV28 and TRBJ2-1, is DVKVTQSSRYLVKRTGEKVFLECVQDMDHENMFWYRQDPGLGLRLIYFSYDVKMKEKGDIPEGYSVSREKKERFSLILESASTNQTSMYLCASSLFPLAGGPSPQFFGPGTRLTVL.

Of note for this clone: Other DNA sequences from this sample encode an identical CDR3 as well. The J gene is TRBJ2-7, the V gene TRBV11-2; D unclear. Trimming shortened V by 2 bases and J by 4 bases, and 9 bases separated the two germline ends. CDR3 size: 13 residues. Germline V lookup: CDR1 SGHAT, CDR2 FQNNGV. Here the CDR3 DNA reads TGTGCCAGCAGCTTACCCGGATTATACGAGCAGTACTTC. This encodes CASSLPGLYEQYF.